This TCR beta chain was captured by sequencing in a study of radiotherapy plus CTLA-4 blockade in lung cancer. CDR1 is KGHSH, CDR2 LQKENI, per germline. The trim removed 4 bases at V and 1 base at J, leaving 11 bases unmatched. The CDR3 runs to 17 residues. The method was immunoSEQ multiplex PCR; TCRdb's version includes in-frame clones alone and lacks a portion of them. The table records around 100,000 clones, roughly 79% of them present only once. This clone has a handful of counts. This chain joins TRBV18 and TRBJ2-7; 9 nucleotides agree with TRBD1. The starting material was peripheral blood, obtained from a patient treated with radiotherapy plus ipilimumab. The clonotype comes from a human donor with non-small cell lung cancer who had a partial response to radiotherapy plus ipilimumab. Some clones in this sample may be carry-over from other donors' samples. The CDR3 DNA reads TGTGCCAGCTCACTAGGACGTCACAGGGGGCTTTCCTACGAGCAGTACTTC. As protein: CASSLGRHRGLSYEQYF.